The 22 T cell receptor beta chains below were found in one sample sequenced in a study of control samples from healthy donors and cancer patients. TCRdb's copy holds only in-frame clones and misses some; the assay was immunoSEQ multiplex PCR. Of roughly 81,000 clones listed, roughly 88% are singletons. What was sequenced was PBMCs. These receptors all come from a man aged 55 to 70 with head and neck cancer.

The gene calls are TRBV27 and TRBJ2-1; 12 nucleotides align to TRBD2. The CDR3 loop spans 14 amino acids. CDR1 is MNHEY and CDR2 is SMNVEV in the germline V gene (reference sequence). V was clipped by 4 bases and J by 9 bases; unmatched bases: 4. CDR3 sequence reads: CASSSPGLAGEQFF. The CDR3 coding sequence is TGTGCCAGCAGTTCCCCGGGACTAGCGGGTGAGCAGTTCTTC.

The chain combines TRBV6-5 with TRBJ2-1, with 7 bases lining up with TRBD2. V was clipped by 5 bases and J by 4 bases; unmatched bases: 8. In germline, CDR1 is MNHEY, CDR2 SVGAGI. The CDR3 length is 15 residues. CDR3 DNA sequence: TGTGCCAGCAGTCCGCGGGAGATCGATTACAATGAGCAGTTCTTC. As protein: CASSPREIDYNEQFF.

The chain has TRBV4-1 and TRBJ2-1, with 11 bases that match TRBD2. The CDR3 is 17 residues long. Trimming removed 2 bases from V and 4 bases from J; junction bases left unmatched: 7. Germline V gene sequence: CDR1 MGHRA, CDR2 YSYEKL. CDR3 bases: TGCGCCAGCAGCCAAAGATCCGGGACTAGCGGTTACAATGAGCAGTTCTTC. Translating it yields CASSQRSGTSGYNEQFF.

The chain combines TRBV7-9 with TRBJ2-2; D call uncertain. Per germline, CDR1 SEHNR and CDR2 FQNEAQ (reference sequence). Trimming shortened V by 6 bases and J by 2 bases, and 16 bases separated the two germline ends. The CDR3 spans 16 residues. CDR3 region: CASSIPTEANTGELFF. The CDR3 DNA reads as TGTGCCAGCAGTATCCCGACGGAAGCCAACACCGGGGAGCTGTTTTTT.

This clone was seen just once. The gene calls are TRBV30 and TRBJ1-2, with D perhaps TRBD1 (5 bases). The CDR3 totals 13 residues. V was pared by 7 bases and J by 1 base, with 13 bases between. CDR1 and CDR2 from the germline V gene are GTSNPN and SVGIG (reference sequence). CDR3 nucleotide sequence: TGTGCCTTTGGGCGGGGGGGTAACTATGGCTACACCTTC. Translating it yields CAFGRGGNYGYTF.

On this clone: Sequence at one end of the junction differs from germline and may be a read error. The chain is built from TRBV5-1 and TRBJ2-5; possibly TRBD1 for D (7 bases). The CDR3 covers 17 residues. Germline V gene lookup returns CDR1 SGHRS and CDR2 YFSETQ. The DNA of the CDR3 is TGCGCCAGCAGTTTGGGGAACAGGGGAGGAATCCAAGAGACCCAGTACTTC. Protein product: CASSLGNRGGIQETQYF. Drawing the rest from reference TRBV5-1 and TRBJ2-5, the complete variable domain is KAGVTQTPRYLIKTRGQQVTLSCSPISGHRSVSWYQQTPGQGLQFLFEYFSETQRNKGNFPGRFSGRQFSNSRSEMNVSTLELGDSALYLCASSLGNRGGIQETQYFGPGTRLLVL.

V usage is TRBV11-2 and J usage is TRBJ1-4, with D perhaps TRBD1 (5 bases). The V gene's germline CDR1 is SGHAT and CDR2 FQNNGV. The CDR3 is made up of 14 amino acids. V lost 3 bases to trimming and J lost 8 bases, with 13 bases between them. The CDR3 nucleotides are TGTGCCAGCAGCTTGAGGGACGGTTGGGAAAAACTGTTTTTT. Its protein is CASSLRDGWEKLFF.

This clone was detected a few times. The chain is built from TRBV11-2 and TRBJ2-3, with 11 positions matching TRBD2. CDR1 is SGHAT and CDR2 is FQNNGV in the germline V gene. J gave up 2 bases and V 2 bases, and 12 bases lay outside the gene matches. There are 19 residues in the CDR3. DNA of the CDR3: TGTGCCAGCAGCTTAATCCGTTCGAGGGGACTAGCGGTCACAGATACGCAGTATTTT. Its translation is CASSLIRSRGLAVTDTQYF.

This clone was seen once. Other DNA sequences in the same sample also yield this CDR3. The V call is TRBV18, the J call TRBJ2-3, with 7 bases aligning to TRBD2. The CDR3 has 14 amino acids. Germline V gene sequence: CDR1 KGHSH, CDR2 LQKENI. The V and J ends lost 6 bases and 1 base, in that order; junction bases with no gene match: 4. The CDR3 DNA reads TGTGCCAGCTCTCCCACTAGCGGCACAGATACGCAGTATTTT. Translated, it gives CASSPTSGTDTQYF.

A note on this clone: One end of the junction is discordant with germline, which a read error may explain. V gene TRBV7-7 combines with J gene TRBJ2-7; D is possibly TRBD1 or TRBD2 (5 bases each). Looked up from germline, CDR1 is SSHAT and CDR2 is FNYEAQ (reference sequence). The CDR3 length is 16 residues. In DNA form, the CDR3 reads TGTGCTAGCAGCTTAGGGGACGGGATAGAAGACTACGAGCAGTACTTC. Encoded protein: CASSLGDGIEDYEQYF.

Here the CDR3 DNA reads TGCGCCAGCAGCCAAGAACCCCCGCCTAGCGTAAACATTCAGTACTTC. This sequence encodes CASSQEPPPSVNIQYF. This rearrangement joins TRBV4-1 to TRBJ2-4; the D gene is possibly TRBD2 (6 bases). Germline CDR1 reads MGHRA; CDR2 reads YSYEKL. The CDR3 runs to 16 residues. Trimming stripped 0 bases from V and 6 bases from J, with 15 bases between.

This clone came up once. The chain recombines TRBV2 with TRBJ2-7; D might be TRBD1 or TRBD2, each matching 5 bases. V lost 7 bases, J lost 6 bases, and 22 bases lay in between. This CDR3 has 15 residues. Germline V gene lookup returns CDR1 SNHLY and CDR2 FYNNEI. The CDR3 loop reads CASTGQGTASAEQYF. The CDR3, as DNA: TGTGCCAGCACGGGGCAGGGAACCGCGTCCGCCGAGCAGTACTTC.

Only one count was recorded for this clone. The chain recombines TRBV5-1 with TRBJ1-4, with D uncertain. Trimming pared 0 bases from V and 7 bases from J, leaving 13 bases between. Germline V gene sequence: CDR1 SGHRS, CDR2 YFSETQ. The length of the CDR3 is 15 residues. CDR3 coding DNA: TGCGCCAGCAGCTTGGATGGAGGAATCCGTGAAAAACTGTTTTTT. Protein product: CASSLDGGIREKLFF. Filled out from reference TRBV5-1 and TRBJ1-4, the complete variable domain reads KAGVTQTPRYLIKTRGQQVTLSCSPISGHRSVSWYQQTPGQGLQFLFEYFSETQRNKGNFPGRFSGRQFSNSRSEMNVSTLELGDSALYLCASSLDGGIREKLFFGSGTQLSVL.

The sample holds a few counts of this clone. The genes are TRBV5-6 and TRBJ1-1; D call uncertain. The CDR3 runs 15 residues. Trimming shortened V by 0 bases and J by 5 bases, and 14 bases separated the two germline ends. CDR1 is SGHDT and CDR2 is YYEEEE in the germline V gene. The CDR3 DNA follows: TGTGCCAGCAGCTTGGAAGAGGGTACGAGGACTGAAGCTTTCTTT. Protein: CASSLEEGTRTEAFF.

The chain couples TRBV11-2 to TRBJ2-1; D unresolved. Per the germline V gene, CDR1 is SGHAT and CDR2 is FQNNGV. V shed 5 bases and J shed 0 bases, with 8 bases lying between them. CDR3 length: 14 residues. For the CDR3, the DNA is TGTGCCAGCAGCCCCCAGAGCTCCTACAATGAGCAGTTCTTC. This encodes CASSPQSSYNEQFF.

This chain uses TRBV6-1 with TRBJ1-2, with D unclear. The CDR3 has 14 residues. Trimming cost V 3 bases and J 4 bases, with 12 bases left between them. The V gene's germline CDR1 is MNHNS and CDR2 SASEGT. The CDR3: CASSEWLSGYGYTF. CDR3 in DNA: TGTGCCAGCAGTGAGTGGTTGTCAGGCTATGGCTACACCTTC.

The chain employs TRBV19 and TRBJ2-6; D is perhaps TRBD1 (5 bases). From germline, CDR1 is LNHDA and CDR2 SQIVND (reference sequence). Trimming cost V 7 bases and J 4 bases, with 14 bases left between them. The CDR3 extends over 15 amino acids. The CDR3 loop is CASNVGLPGANVLTF. In nucleotides, the CDR3 is TGTGCCAGTAATGTGGGGCTGCCCGGGGCCAACGTCCTGACTTTC.

The genes are TRBV7-8 and TRBJ1-2, with D possibly matching TRBD1 (6 bases). Germline values: CDR1 SGHVS, CDR2 FQNEAQ. V was clipped by 5 bases and J by 4 bases, with 17 bases between them. The CDR3 spans 15 residues. The CDR3 loop is CASSLDGDTPYGYTF. The CDR3 DNA follows: TGTGCCAGCAGCCTAGACGGGGACACCCCCTATGGCTACACCTTC.

The chain links TRBV4-1 to TRBJ2-7, with 11 nucleotides matching TRBD2. CDR1 and CDR2 from the germline V gene are MGHRA and YSYEKL. The CDR3 covers 17 residues. The ends lost 0 bases at V and 9 bases at J; junction bases unmatched: 13. In DNA, the CDR3 is TGCGCCAGCAGCCAAGAACCCGGGCTAGCGGGAGGTGGGGTGCAGTACTTC. Residues: CASSQEPGLAGGGVQYF.

The CDR3 nucleotides are TGTGCCAGCAGTGTTCGGGTTACTAGCGGGAGAGGAGACGAGCAGTACTTC. The encoded protein is CASSVRVTSGRGDEQYF. The chain recombines TRBV28 with TRBJ2-7, with 11 bases aligning to TRBD2. Germline V gives CDR1 MDHEN, CDR2 SYDVKM. The CDR3 length is 17 residues. V gave up 5 bases and J gave up 5 bases; unmatched junction bases: 14.

V gene TRBV19 combines with J gene TRBJ2-7; D is perhaps TRBD2 (5 bases). Trimming stripped 11 bases from V and 1 base from J, with 18 bases between. This CDR3 region has 14 residues. Per the germline V gene, CDR1 is LNHDA and CDR2 is SQIVND (reference sequence). The DNA for the CDR3 is TGTGCCTCCCAAAGCGGATTTCCTTCCTACGAGCAGTACTTC. Its protein is CASQSGFPSYEQYF.

The chain has TRBV2 and TRBJ2-5; a weak D match, TRBD2 (7 bases). Germline lookup yields CDR1 SNHLY and CDR2 FYNNEI. Trimming cost V 6 bases and J 6 bases, with 17 bases left between them. The CDR3 sequence is 14 residues long. The CDR3 region has the DNA TGTGCCAGCAGCGACCTGGGGGGGCTGCAGACCCAGTACTTC. Its protein is CASSDLGGLQTQYF.